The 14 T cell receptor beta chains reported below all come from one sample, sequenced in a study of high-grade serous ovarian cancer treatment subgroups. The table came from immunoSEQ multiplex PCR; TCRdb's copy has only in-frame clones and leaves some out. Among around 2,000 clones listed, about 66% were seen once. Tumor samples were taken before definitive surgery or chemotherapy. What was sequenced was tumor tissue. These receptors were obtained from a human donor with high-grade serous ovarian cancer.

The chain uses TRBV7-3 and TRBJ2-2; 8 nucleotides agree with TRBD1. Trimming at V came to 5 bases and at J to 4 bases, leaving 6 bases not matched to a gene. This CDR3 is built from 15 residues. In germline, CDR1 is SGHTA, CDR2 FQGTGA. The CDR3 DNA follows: TGTGCCAGCAGCCCGGACAGGGCATCCACCGGGGAGCTGTTTTTT. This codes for CASSPDRASTGELFF.

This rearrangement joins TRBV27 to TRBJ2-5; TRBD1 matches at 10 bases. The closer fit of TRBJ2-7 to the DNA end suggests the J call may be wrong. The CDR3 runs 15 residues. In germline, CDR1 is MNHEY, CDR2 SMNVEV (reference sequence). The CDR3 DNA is TGTGCCAGCAGTTTACCGGGACAGGGGCTCTACGAGCAGTACTTC. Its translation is CASSLPGQGLYEQYF.

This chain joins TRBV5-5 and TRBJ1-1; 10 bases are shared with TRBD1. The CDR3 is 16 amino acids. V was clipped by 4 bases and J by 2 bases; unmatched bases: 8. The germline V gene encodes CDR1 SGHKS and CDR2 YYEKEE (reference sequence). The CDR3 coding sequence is TGTGCCAGCAGCGGCGCCGGGACAGGGGATAACACTGAAGCTTTCTTT. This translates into CASSGAGTGDNTEAFF.

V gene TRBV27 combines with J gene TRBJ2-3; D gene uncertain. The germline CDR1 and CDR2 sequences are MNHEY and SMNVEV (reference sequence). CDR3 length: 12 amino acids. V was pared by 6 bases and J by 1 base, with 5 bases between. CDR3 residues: CASSYGTDTQYF. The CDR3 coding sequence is TGTGCCAGCAGCTACGGCACAGATACGCAGTATTTT.

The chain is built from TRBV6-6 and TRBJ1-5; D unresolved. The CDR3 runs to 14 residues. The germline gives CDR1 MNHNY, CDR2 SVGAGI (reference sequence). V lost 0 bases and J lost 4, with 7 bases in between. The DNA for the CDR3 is TGTGCCAGCAGTTACTCTTGGACGAATCAGCCCCAGCATTTT. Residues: CASSYSWTNQPQHF.

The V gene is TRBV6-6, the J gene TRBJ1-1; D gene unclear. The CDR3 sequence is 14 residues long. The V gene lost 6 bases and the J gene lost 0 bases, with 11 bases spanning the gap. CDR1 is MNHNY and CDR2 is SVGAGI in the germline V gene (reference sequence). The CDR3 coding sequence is TGTGCCAGCAGACTCCAGGTTGTGAACACTGAAGCTTTCTTT. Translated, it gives CASRLQVVNTEAFF.

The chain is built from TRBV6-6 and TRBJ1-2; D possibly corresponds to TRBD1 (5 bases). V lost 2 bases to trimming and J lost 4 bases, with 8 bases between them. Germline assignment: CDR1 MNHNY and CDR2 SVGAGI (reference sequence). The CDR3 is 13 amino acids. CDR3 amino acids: CASSYDSSYGYTF. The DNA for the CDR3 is TGTGCCAGCAGTTACGACAGTTCCTATGGCTACACCTTC.

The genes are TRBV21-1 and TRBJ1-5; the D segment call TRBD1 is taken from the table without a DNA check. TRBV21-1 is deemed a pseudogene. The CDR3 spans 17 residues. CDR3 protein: CASSSARTVYSNQPQHF. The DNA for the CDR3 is TGTGCCAGCAGCTCCGCACGGACAGTTTATAGCAATCAGCCCCAGCATTTT.

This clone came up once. CDR3 protein: CASSLGYAGGYTGELFF. The CDR3 DNA sequence: TGTGCCAGCAGCTTAGGCTATGCGGGGGGGTACACCGGGGAGCTGTTTTTT. The genes are TRBV7-2 and TRBJ2-2; 9 bases fit TRBD2. The length of the CDR3 is 17 residues. Germline V gene sequence: CDR1 SGHTA, CDR2 FQGNSA. The V segment lost 1 base and the J segment 3 bases; nucleotides outside the gene matches: 6.

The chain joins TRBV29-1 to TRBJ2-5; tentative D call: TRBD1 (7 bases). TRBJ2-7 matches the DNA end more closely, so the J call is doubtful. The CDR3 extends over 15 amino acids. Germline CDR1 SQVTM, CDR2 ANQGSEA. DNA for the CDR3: TGCAGCGTTGAAGCTAAGTCCCAGGGGGGTTACGAGCAGTACTTC. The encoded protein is CSVEAKSQGGYEQYF.

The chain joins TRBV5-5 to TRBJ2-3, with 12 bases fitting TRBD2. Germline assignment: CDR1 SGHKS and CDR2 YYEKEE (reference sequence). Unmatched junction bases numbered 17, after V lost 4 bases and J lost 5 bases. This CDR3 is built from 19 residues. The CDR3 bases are TGTGCCAGCAGCCCTTTCCTAGCGGGGGGGCCACAGACAGGAGATACGCAGTATTTT. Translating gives CASSPFLAGGPQTGDTQYF.

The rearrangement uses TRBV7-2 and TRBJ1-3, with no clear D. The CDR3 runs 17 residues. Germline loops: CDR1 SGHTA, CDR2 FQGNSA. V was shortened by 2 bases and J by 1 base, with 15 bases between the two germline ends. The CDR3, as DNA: TGTGCCAGCAGCTTATACTCAGGTGTAGGGTCTGGAAACACCATATATTTT. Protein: CASSLYSGVGSGNTIYF.

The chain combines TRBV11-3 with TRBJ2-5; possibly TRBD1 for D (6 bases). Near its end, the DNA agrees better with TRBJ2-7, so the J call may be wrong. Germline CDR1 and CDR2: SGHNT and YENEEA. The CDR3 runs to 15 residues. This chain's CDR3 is CASSFGSGASYEQYF. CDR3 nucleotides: TGTGCCAGCAGCTTTGGGTCAGGGGCTTCCTACGAGCAGTACTTC.

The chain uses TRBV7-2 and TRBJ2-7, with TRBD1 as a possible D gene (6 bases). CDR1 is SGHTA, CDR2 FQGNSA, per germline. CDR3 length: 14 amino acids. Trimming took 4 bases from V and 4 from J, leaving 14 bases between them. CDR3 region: CASSWSWTEYEQYF. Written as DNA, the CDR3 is TGTGCCAGCAGCTGGAGTTGGACAGAGTACGAGCAGTACTTC.